This TCR beta chain is drawn from a study of OX40 agonist ivuxolimab in advanced cancers. This clone was seen more than once but under ten times. V shed 2 bases and J 4 bases; nucleotides not matched to a gene: 5. CDR1 is MRHNA and CDR2 is SNTAGT in the germline V gene. The CDR3 sequence is 16 residues long. Clones were read by immunoSEQ multiplex PCR, and TCRdb kept only the in-frame ones, dropping some. In the table there are over 55,000 clones, roughly 80% of which are singletons. The chain carries TRBV6-4 and TRBJ2-2; 9 nucleotides align to TRBD2. The sample consisted of CD4+ or CD8+ T cells sorted from blood, taken in a trial of the OX40 agonist ivuxolimab. This clonotype was sampled from an adult with an advanced solid tumor such as melanoma, head and neck, liver or kidney cancer. The CDR3: CASSDRREGPTGELFF. CDR3 DNA sequence: TGTGCCAGCAGTGACAGGCGGGAGGGCCCCACCGGGGAGCTGTTTTTT.